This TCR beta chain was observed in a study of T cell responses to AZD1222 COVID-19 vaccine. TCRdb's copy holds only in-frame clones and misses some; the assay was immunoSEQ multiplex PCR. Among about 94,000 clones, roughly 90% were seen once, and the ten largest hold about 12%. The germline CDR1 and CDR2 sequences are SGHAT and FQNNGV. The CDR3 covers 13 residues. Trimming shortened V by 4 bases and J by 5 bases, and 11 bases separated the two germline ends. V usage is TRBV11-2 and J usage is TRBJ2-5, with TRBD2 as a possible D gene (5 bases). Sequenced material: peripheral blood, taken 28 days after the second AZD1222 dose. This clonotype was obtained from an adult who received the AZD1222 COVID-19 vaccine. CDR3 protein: CASSYGLHETQYF. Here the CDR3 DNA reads TGTGCCAGCAGCTACGGACTCCATGAGACCCAGTACTTC.